This T cell receptor beta chain was observed in a study of blood T cell repertoires in COVID-19. Study-level information: Whether acute or convalescent, the COVID-19 samples came from the United States, Italy and Spain. The analysed material was cDNA or gDNA that came from T cells, B-cell-depleted T cells, or PBMCs.

Authors' methods: Nucleated cell counts were estimated from reference gene primer amplification. Sequencing was performed with immunoSEQ multiplex PCR; in TCRdb, only in-frame clones are kept and a portion is missing. V, J and clone size are taken as reported in that table, and D and trimming were inferred from the DNA itself. The sample yields 130,000 to 150,000 clones, approximately 87% seen once. Germline CDR1 is MGHRA and CDR2 is YSYEKL. Trimming pared 0 bases from V and 1 base from J, leaving 7 bases between. The CDR3 has 15 residues. Only a few counts were recorded for this clone. This sample also contains other DNA sequences that code for the same CDR3.

The sequenced sample consisted of peripheral blood. The chain is built from TRBV4-1 and TRBJ1-3; D is undetermined. The receptor was derived from a woman between 50 and 59 years old with active or convalescent COVID-19. The CDR3 loop reads CASSQDERSGNTIYF. CDR3 nucleotides: TGCGCCAGCAGCCAAGATGAGAGGTCTGGAAACACCATATATTTT.